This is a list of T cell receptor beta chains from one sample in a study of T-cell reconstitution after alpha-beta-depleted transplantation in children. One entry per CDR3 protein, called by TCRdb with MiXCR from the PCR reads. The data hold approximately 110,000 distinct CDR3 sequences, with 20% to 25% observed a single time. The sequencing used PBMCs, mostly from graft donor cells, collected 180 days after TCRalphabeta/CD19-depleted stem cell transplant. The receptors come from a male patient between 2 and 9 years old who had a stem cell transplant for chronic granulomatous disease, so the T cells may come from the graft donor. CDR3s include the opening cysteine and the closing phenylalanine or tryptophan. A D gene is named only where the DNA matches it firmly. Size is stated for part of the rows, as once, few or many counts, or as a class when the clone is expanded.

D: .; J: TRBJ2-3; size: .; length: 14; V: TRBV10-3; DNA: TGTGCCATCAGTGAAAGCGGTTACACAGATACGCAGTATTTT; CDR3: CAISESGYTDTQYF
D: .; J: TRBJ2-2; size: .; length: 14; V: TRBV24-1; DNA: TGTGCCACGAATCAGGGTCTCGACACCGGGGAGCTGTTTTTT; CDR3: CATNQGLDTGELFF
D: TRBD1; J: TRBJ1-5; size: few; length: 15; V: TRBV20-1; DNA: TGCAGTGCTCCTACGCGGACAGGCTTAGCTCAGCCCCAGCATTTT; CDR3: CSAPTRTGLAQPQHF
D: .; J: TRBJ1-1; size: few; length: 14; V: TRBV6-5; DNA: TGTGCCAGCAGTTACTTTCAGGAGAACACTGAAGCTTTCTTT; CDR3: CASSYFQENTEAFF
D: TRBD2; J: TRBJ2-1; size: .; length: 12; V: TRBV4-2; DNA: TGTGCCAGCAGCCAAGGCGGGGGTGAGCAGTTCTTC; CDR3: CASSQGGGEQFF
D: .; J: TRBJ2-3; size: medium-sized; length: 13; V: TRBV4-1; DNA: TGCGCCAGCAGCCCTCCCGGCCAAGATACGCAGTATTTT; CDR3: CASSPPGQDTQYF
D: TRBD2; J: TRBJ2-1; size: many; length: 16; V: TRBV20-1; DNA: TGCAGTGCTAGTACTCTAGCGGAGAACTCCTACAATGAGCAGTTCTTC; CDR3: CSASTLAENSYNEQFF
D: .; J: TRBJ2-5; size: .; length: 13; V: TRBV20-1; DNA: TGCAGTGCCACGACTAGTCCAATCGAGACCCAGTACTTC; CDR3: CSATTSPIETQYF
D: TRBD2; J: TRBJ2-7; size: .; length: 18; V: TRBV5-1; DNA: TGCGCCAGCAGCTTGCATTGGACTAGCGGGACTAGCTCCTACGAGCAGTACTTC; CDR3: CASSLHWTSGTSSYEQYF
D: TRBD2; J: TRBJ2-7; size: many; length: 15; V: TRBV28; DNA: TGTGCCAGCAGTTTAATAGGAGCGGGAGGAGGCGAGCAGTACTTC; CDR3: CASSLIGAGGGEQYF
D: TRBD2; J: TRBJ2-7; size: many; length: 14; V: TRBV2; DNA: TGTGCCAGCAGTGCCCTAGCGGGAGCCGTCGAGCAGTACTTC; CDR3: CASSALAGAVEQYF
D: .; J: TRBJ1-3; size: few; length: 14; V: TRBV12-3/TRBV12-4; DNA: TGTGCCAGCAGTTTAGTTGGATCTGGAAACACCATATATTTT; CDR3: CASSLVGSGNTIYF
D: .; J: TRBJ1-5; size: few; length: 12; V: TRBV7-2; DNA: TGTGCCAGCAGCTCGTTAAATCAGCCCCAGCATTTT; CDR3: CASSSLNQPQHF
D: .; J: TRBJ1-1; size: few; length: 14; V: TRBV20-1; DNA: TGCAGTGCTAGAGATGAGGCGAGGTTCGGCGTGGCTTTCTTT; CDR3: CSARDEARFGVAFF
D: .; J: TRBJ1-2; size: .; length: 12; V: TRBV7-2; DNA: TGTGCCAGCAGCGCCCGTTCTATAGGGTACACCTTC; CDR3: CASSARSIGYTF
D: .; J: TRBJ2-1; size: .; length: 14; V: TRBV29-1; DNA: TGCAGCGTTCCCAGACCCCGCTCCTACAATGAGCAGTTCTTC; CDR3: CSVPRPRSYNEQFF
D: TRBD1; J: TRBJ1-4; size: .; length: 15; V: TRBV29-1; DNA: TGCAGCGTCAAACGGCCGGGACAGGACGGGGAAAAACTGTTTTTT; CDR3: CSVKRPGQDGEKLFF